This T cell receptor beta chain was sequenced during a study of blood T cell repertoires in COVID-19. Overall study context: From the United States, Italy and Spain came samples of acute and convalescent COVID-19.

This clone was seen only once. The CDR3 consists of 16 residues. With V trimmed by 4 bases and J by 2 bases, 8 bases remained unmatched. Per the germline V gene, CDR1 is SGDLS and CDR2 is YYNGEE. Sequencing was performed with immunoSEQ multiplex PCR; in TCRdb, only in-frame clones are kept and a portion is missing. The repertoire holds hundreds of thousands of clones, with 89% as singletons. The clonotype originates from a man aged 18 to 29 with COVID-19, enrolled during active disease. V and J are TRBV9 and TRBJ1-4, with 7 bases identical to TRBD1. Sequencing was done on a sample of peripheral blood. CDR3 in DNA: TGTGCCAGCAGCCCCCGAGGGGACAGTACTAATGAAAAACTGTTTTTT. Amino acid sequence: CASSPRGDSTNEKLFF.